Listed below are T cell receptor beta chains from one sample, sequenced in a study of T cell changes during pregnancy in multiple sclerosis. Data came from immunoSEQ multiplex PCR; TCRdb stores just in-frame clones and leaves some out. The profile covers 40,000 to 55,000 clones, with around 93% appearing a single time and 2.5% to 3% taken by the ten largest. The sequenced sample was CD8+ T cells from peripheral blood mononuclear cells, obtained in the second trimester of pregnancy. The receptors come from a female donor with multiple sclerosis, enrolled in a pregnancy study. The CDR3 runs from the conserved cysteine through the conserved F or W. D genes are given only for firm matches. Not every row has a clone size; where given, it reads once, few, many or a size class.

clone_size d_call j_call v_call cdr3_nt cdr3_aa
NA NA TRBJ2-7 TRBV4-3 TGCGCCAGCAGCTACAGTCTCCAAGGGGCCTCCTACGAGCAGTACTTC CASSYSLQGASYEQYF
NA NA TRBJ1-2 TRBV12-5 TGTGCTAGTGGTTTGGAGTCCGGGGGTGACAATAACTATGGCTACACCTTC CASGLESGGDNNYGYTF
NA NA TRBJ2-7 TRBV13 TGTGCCAGCAGCTTCCCGGGGGCCTACGAGCAGTACTTC CASSFPGAYEQYF
NA TRBD1 TRBJ2-7 TRBV27 TGTGCCAGCACTCTTACGGGACAGGGATCCTACGAGCAGTACTTC CASTLTGQGSYEQYF
NA NA TRBJ2-3 TRBV7-6 TGTGCCAGCAGCTCTGGGGGGGATACGCAGTATTTT CASSSGGDTQYF
NA NA TRBJ1-3 TRBV7-8 TGTGCCAGCAGCCGTTACCGGGGGACCTCTGGAAACACCATATATTTT CASSRYRGTSGNTIYF
NA NA TRBJ2-7 TRBV6-5 TGTGCCAGCAGTTACGGGCAGGTATCCTACGAGCAGTACTTC CASSYGQVSYEQYF
NA NA TRBJ1-1 TRBV2 TGTGCCAGCCCGGGTGGATGGAACACTGAAGCTTTCTTT CASPGGWNTEAFF
NA TRBD1 TRBJ2-2 TRBV6-4 TGTGCCAGCAAAGAGACAGGGGGAGACACCGGGGAGCTGTTTTTT CASKETGGDTGELFF
NA TRBD1 TRBJ1-2 TRBV27 TGTGCCAGCAGTCAGGGGGGACATGGCTACACCTTC CASSQGGHGYTF
NA NA TRBJ1-2 TRBV6-5 TGTGCCAGCAGTTACCCGGACAGCTATGGCTACACCTTC CASSYPDSYGYTF
NA TRBD2 TRBJ2-2 TRBV30 TGTGCCTGGATAGCTCTAGCGGGGGCCGGGGAGCTGTTTTTT CAWIALAGAGELFF
NA NA TRBJ1-3 TRBV19 TGTGCCAGTAGTATATCCAGCTCTGGAAACACCATATATTTT CASSISSSGNTIYF
NA TRBD1 TRBJ1-2 TRBV28 TGTGCCAGCAGCCCTAGACAGGGACGGCATGGCTACACCTTC CASSPRQGRHGYTF
NA NA TRBJ2-3 TRBV19 TGTGCCAGTAGACGGGGGACAGATACGCAGTATTTT CASRRGTDTQYF
NA TRBD2 TRBJ2-3 TRBV9 TGTGCCAGCACGACTAGCGGGGGGGCAGATACGCAGTATTTT CASTTSGGADTQYF
few TRBD1 TRBJ2-5 TRBV13 TGTGCCAGCAGCTTCGAGGACAGGCAAGAGACCCAGTACTTC CASSFEDRQETQYF
few NA TRBJ1-2 TRBV7-9 TGTGCCAGCAGCTTAGGGGCAAACTATGGCTACACCTTC CASSLGANYGYTF
NA TRBD1 TRBJ1-1 TRBV7-9 TGTGCCGGGGACAGGGACGAGGGCACTGAAGCTTTCTTT CAGDRDEGTEAFF
NA TRBD1 TRBJ2-5 TRBV7-9 TGTGCCAGCAGCTGGACAGGGAAAGAGACCCAGTACTTC CASSWTGKETQYF
NA TRBD2 TRBJ2-7 TRBV7-3 TGTGCCAGCAGCTTAACCGGGGGGACCGTCGACGAGCAGTACTTC CASSLTGGTVDEQYF
NA NA TRBJ2-1 TRBV9 TGTGCCAGCAGCGTAGTAGAGAGGACAGTTCGCCGTGGGTACAATGAGCAGTTCTTC CASSVVERTVRRGYNEQFF
NA NA TRBJ2-3 TRBV7-3 TGTGCCAGCAGCTTATCCCTCGTTTCAGCGGAGAGCACAGATACGCAGTATTTT CASSLSLVSAESTDTQYF
NA TRBD1 TRBJ1-3 TRBV6-1 TGTGCCAGCAGTGAGTCCCTAACAGGGGCTGGAAACACCATATATTTT CASSESLTGAGNTIYF
NA TRBD2 TRBJ2-2 TRBV5-4 TGTGCCAGCAGCTTTGATGCGGGGGGGAACACCGGGGAGCTGTTTTTT CASSFDAGGNTGELFF
NA TRBD1 TRBJ2-7 TRBV7-9 TGTGCCAGCAGCTTCGTCGACAGGGGAGAGCACGAGCAGTACTTC CASSFVDRGEHEQYF
NA TRBD1 TRBJ2-7 TRBV28 TGTGCCAGCAGGCTAACAGGGGCCTTTTACGAGCAGTACTTC CASRLTGAFYEQYF
NA NA TRBJ2-7 TRBV6-5 TGTGCCAGCAGTTACGGGGGGACGGCGGGGGAGCAGTACTTC CASSYGGTAGEQYF
NA TRBD2 TRBJ2-1 TRBV27 TGTGCCAGCAGTTACCTAGCGGGGGCCCAGGGCAATGAGCAGTTCTTC CASSYLAGAQGNEQFF
NA NA TRBJ1-4 TRBV2 TGTGCCAGCAGTGCGGACACACCGAATGAAAAACTGTTTTTT CASSADTPNEKLFF
NA TRBD2 TRBJ2-7 TRBV4-3 TGCGCCAGCAGCCAGGCGGGGGGACTCTCCTACGAGCAGTACTTC CASSQAGGLSYEQYF
NA NA TRBJ2-3 TRBV5-4 TGTGCCAGCAGCTTGGGCGGATTAAGCACAGATACGCAGTATTTT CASSLGGLSTDTQYF
NA NA TRBJ2-3 TRBV7-6 TGTGCCAGCAGCTCCCCTTGGGACACGTATACGCAGTATTTT CASSSPWDTYTQYF
few NA TRBJ1-3 TRBV9 TGTGCCAGCAGCCACTCTGGAAACACCATATATTTT CASSHSGNTIYF
NA TRBD1 TRBJ2-7 TRBV6-1 TGTGCCAGCACCGGGACAGGGGGCTACGAGCAGTACTTC CASTGTGGYEQYF
NA TRBD1 TRBJ2-3 TRBV4-3 TGCGCCAGCAGCGAGGGACAGGGCGATTTCGGTACGCAGTATTTT CASSEGQGDFGTQYF
NA NA TRBJ1-2 TRBV19 TGTGCCAGTAGTATCGGGGGGTCTGGCTACACCTTC CASSIGGSGYTF
NA NA TRBJ2-6 TRBV7-9 TGTGCCAGCAGCTTAGTTGGAGAAGGAACTGGGGCCAACGTCCTGACTTTC CASSLVGEGTGANVLTF
NA NA TRBJ1-5 TRBV23-1 TGCGCCAGCCCCTCGTTTAGGGAGTCAGGTCAGCCCCAGCATTTT CASPSFRESGQPQHF